The 13 T cell receptor beta chains listed next were all sequenced from one sample in a study of response to subunit inactivated influenza vaccine (dated by TCRdb to the late 2010s). The method behind the library was RT-PCR. The sequencer was an Illumina HiSeq 2500. In TCRdb, the public reads were trimmed at Q25 with fastp and aligned with MiXCR, with productive beta chains retained. A single entry per CDR3 protein holds the most common genes and DNA from its merged rows. Here the sample has 500,000 to 550,000 distinct CDR3 sequences; less than 8% occur a single time. Approximately 13% of the sample goes to the ten largest clones. The sample here was PBMCs from blood, taken less than 30 months after vaccination. All receptors come from a man in his fifties or sixties who received an inactivated influenza vaccine. Donor details come from another sample of the same person, matched by shared clones.

Notes on this clonotype: The junction and the germline gene differ at one end; a read error may be behind it. The rearrangement joins TRBV2 to TRBJ2-1; TRBD2 agrees at 9 bases. CDR3 length equals 13 residues. Germline loops: CDR1 SNHLY, CDR2 FYNNEI. CDR3 sequence reads: CAGKAGGVYEQFF. CDR3 nucleotide sequence: TGCGCCGGCAAGGCGGGAGGGGTATATGAGCAGTTCTTC.

This clonotype was detected many times. This sequence joins TRBV9 and TRBJ2-1; D is perhaps TRBD1 (6 bases). Looked up from germline, CDR1 is SGDLS and CDR2 is YYNGEE. The V end was cut by 0 bases, the J end by 9 bases, with 13 bases between. The CDR3 spans 14 residues. This chain's CDR3 is CASSVEYGGGEQFF. For the CDR3, the DNA is TGTGCCAGCAGCGTAGAATATGGGGGCGGTGAGCAGTTCTTC. Supplemented by reference TRBV9 and TRBJ2-1, the full variable domain reads DSGVTQTPKHLITATGQRVTLRCSPRSGDLSVYWYQQSLDQGLQFLIQYYNGEERAKGNILERFSAQQFPDLHSELNLSSLELGDSALYFCASSVEYGGGEQFFGPGTRLTVL.

This clonotype was counted ten times or more. The V gene is TRBV9, the J gene TRBJ2-5, with 9 bases matching TRBD2. The ends lost 0 bases at V and 5 bases at J; junction bases unmatched: 5. Germline V gene data show CDR1 as SGDLS and CDR2 as YYNGEE. CDR3 length: 15 amino acids. CDR3 residues: CASSVDSGRGETQYF. As DNA, the CDR3 is TGTGCCAGCAGCGTAGATAGCGGGAGAGGTGAGACCCAGTACTTC.

This clonotype was counted between two and nine times. The chain is built from TRBV7-2 and TRBJ2-7, with a tentative D call TRBD2 (5 bases). The CDR3 is 15 residues long. Trimming pared 1 base from V and 3 bases from J, leaving 13 bases between. Germline assignment: CDR1 SGHTA and CDR2 FQGNSA. This chain's CDR3 is CASSLVGIRDYEQYF. The CDR3 DNA reads TGTGCCAGCAGCTTAGTCGGGATAAGGGACTACGAGCAGTACTTC.

This clonotype has a count of ten or more. This chain connects TRBV20-1 to TRBJ1-4, with D unclear. V lost 3 bases, J lost 3 bases, and 8 bases lay in between. The CDR3 is 13 residues long. The germline V gene encodes CDR1 DFQATT and CDR2 SNEGSKA (reference sequence). The CDR3 DNA reads TGCAGTGCTAGTCGGACCGCTAATGAAAAACTGTTTTTT. It is translated as CSASRTANEKLFF.

CDR3 DNA: TGCGCCAGCAGCCCCCAGTTCATGTCAGATACGCAGTATTTT. This gives the protein CASSPQFMSDTQYF. This sequence joins TRBV5-1 and TRBJ2-3; D uncertain. The CDR3 is 14 amino acids. Trimming took off 4 bases at V and 4 bases at J, with 13 bases between the two ends. In germline, CDR1 is SGHRS, CDR2 YFSETQ.

This clonotype showed up many times. The chain employs TRBV20-1 and TRBJ2-7; perhaps TRBD1 as D (6 bases). From germline, CDR1 is DFQATT and CDR2 SNEGSKA (reference sequence). Trimming pared 6 bases from V and 6 bases from J, leaving 18 bases between. This CDR3 is 13 amino acids long. The CDR3 region has the DNA TGCAGTGCCGCCACACAGGGTATGCCCGAGCAGTACTTC. Amino acids: CSAATQGMPEQYF.

A few counts support this clonotype. V usage is TRBV29-1 and J usage is TRBJ2-1; unclear D gene. CDR1 is SQVTM and CDR2 is ANQGSEA in the germline V gene. The CDR3 covers 13 residues. V shed 7 bases and J shed 7 bases, with 17 bases lying between them. The CDR3 sequence: CSAEGLPRNEQFF. As DNA, the CDR3 is TGCAGCGCCGAAGGCCTACCCCGTAATGAGCAGTTCTTC.

This clonotype appeared many times. V and J are TRBV5-1 and TRBJ2-7, with D possibly TRBD1 on 6 matching bases. In germline, CDR1 is SGHRS, CDR2 YFSETQ. CDR3 length equals 15 residues. V was trimmed by 0 bases and J by 1 base, leaving 11 bases between them. In nucleotides, the CDR3 is TGCGCCAGCAGCTTGGGAGGGACAAAATCCTACGAGCAGTACTTC. It yields the protein CASSLGGTKSYEQYF.

This clonotype was observed many times. CDR3 residues: CASSLLTGDHEKLFF. The CDR3 DNA is TGTGCCAGCAGTCTACTCACAGGGGATCATGAAAAACTGTTTTTT. This chain links TRBV28 with TRBJ1-4; 7 nucleotides match TRBD1. This CDR3 is built from 15 residues. Germline assignment: CDR1 MDHEN and CDR2 SYDVKM. Trimming at V came to 5 bases and at J to 6 bases, leaving 9 bases not matched to a gene.

In this sample, this clonotype turned up a few times. The V gene is TRBV30, the J gene TRBJ1-1, with D perhaps TRBD1 (5 bases). This CDR3 spans 13 amino acids. V was pared by 3 bases and J by 10 bases, with 18 bases between. The germline gives CDR1 GTSNPN, CDR2 SVGIG (reference sequence). DNA of the CDR3: TGTGCCTGGAGGCGGGGGGGTGAGAGGGCAGCTTTCTTT. Encoded protein: CAWRRGGERAAFF.

V usage is TRBV28 and J usage is TRBJ2-1; 15 bases are shared with TRBD2. J gave up 10 bases and V 2 bases, and 12 bases lay outside the gene matches. This CDR3 is built from 18 residues. The germline gives CDR1 MDHEN, CDR2 SYDVKM. The CDR3 protein is CASSLRDPGLAGGKEQFF. DNA for the CDR3: TGTGCCAGCAGTTTAAGGGACCCGGGACTAGCGGGAGGAAAGGAGCAGTTCTTC. Variable domain in full (rest from reference TRBV28 and TRBJ2-1): DVKVTQSSRYLVKRTGEKVFLECVQDMDHENMFWYRQDPGLGLRLIYFSYDVKMKEKGDIPEGYSVSREKKERFSLILESASTNQTSMYLCASSLRDPGLAGGKEQFFGPGTRLTVL.

This clonotype has just a few counts. This chain joins TRBV20-1 and TRBJ2-7; TRBD2 matches at 9 bases. Germline CDR1 DFQATT, CDR2 SNEGSKA (reference sequence). CDR3 length equals 15 residues. V shed 3 bases and J 2 bases; nucleotides not matched to a gene: 8. CDR3 region: CSARPSGGKTYEQYF. The CDR3 nucleotides read TGCAGTGCTAGGCCCAGCGGGGGGAAGACCTACGAGCAGTACTTC.